Listed below are T cell receptor beta chains from one sample, sequenced in a study of T-cell reconstitution after alpha-beta-depleted transplantation in children. TCRdb reprocessed the PCR reads with MiXCR, giving one entry per CDR3 protein. The table has 350,000 to 400,000 distinct CDR3 sequences, 20% seen once; the top ten hold approximately 3.8%. The starting material was PBMCs from the stem cell graft donor, obtained from the stem cell graft. These receptors were collected from a human donor who donated a stem cell graft to a child with acute myeloid leukemia. Both conserved end residues are part of each CDR3. The D gene is left open where the match is weak. Clone size is given for some rows only: seen once, a few or many times, or a class if the clone is expanded.

V,length,J,D,size,CDR3,DNA
TRBV6-1,13,TRBJ1-3,.,.,CAASRDGGNTIYF,TGTGCCGCATCCCGGGACGGCGGAAACACCATATATTTT
TRBV20-1,15,TRBJ2-7,.,many,CSADPVSGGPYEQYF,TGCAGTGCTGATCCTGTTAGCGGAGGCCCCTACGAGCAGTACTTC
TRBV5-1,14,TRBJ2-7,.,.,CASSLGPWGYEQYF,TGCGCCAGCAGCTTGGGGCCATGGGGCTACGAGCAGTACTTC
TRBV6-6,11,TRBJ1-4,.,many,CASRSEGKLFF,TGTGCCAGCAGGTCGGAAGGGAAACTGTTTTTT
TRBV11-2,14,TRBJ1-1,TRBD1,few,CASSTGTGNTEAFF,TGTGCCAGCAGCACGGGGACAGGGAACACTGAAGCTTTCTTT
TRBV9,16,TRBJ2-2,TRBD2,few,CASTPWGGESTGELFF,TGTGCCAGCACCCCTTGGGGAGGGGAGAGCACCGGGGAGCTGTTTTTT
TRBV3-1,14,TRBJ2-7,TRBD1,few,CASSPWDSEDEQYF,TGTGCCAGCAGCCCCTGGGACAGCGAGGACGAGCAGTACTTC
TRBV21-1,17,TRBJ2-1,.,.,CASSTRGVAGENNEQFF,TGTGCCAGCAGCACGCGCGGGGTTGCGGGAGAGAACAATGAGCAGTTCTTC
TRBV20-1,15,TRBJ1-5,.,.,CSARGGSDSNQPQHF,TGCAGTGCTAGGGGGGGAAGCGATAGCAATCAGCCCCAGCATTTT
TRBV20-1,13,TRBJ1-2,TRBD1,.,CSARAQGNYGYTF,TGCAGTGCTAGAGCACAGGGGAACTATGGCTACACCTTC